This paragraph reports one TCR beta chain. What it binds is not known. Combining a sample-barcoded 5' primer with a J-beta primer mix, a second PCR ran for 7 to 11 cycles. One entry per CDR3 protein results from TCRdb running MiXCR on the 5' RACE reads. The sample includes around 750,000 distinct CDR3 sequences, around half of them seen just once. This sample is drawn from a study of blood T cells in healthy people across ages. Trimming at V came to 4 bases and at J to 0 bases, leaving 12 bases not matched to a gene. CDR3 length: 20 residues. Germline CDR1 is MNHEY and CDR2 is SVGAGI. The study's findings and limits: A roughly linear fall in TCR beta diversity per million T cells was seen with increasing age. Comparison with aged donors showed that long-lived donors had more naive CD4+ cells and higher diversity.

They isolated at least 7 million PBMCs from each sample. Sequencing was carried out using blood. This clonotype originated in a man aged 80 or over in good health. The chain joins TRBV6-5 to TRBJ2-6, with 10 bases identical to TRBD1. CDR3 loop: CASSSPGGQGTTSGANVLTF. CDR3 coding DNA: TGTGCCAGCAGTTCTCCCGGGGGACAGGGGACGACCTCTGGGGCCAACGTCCTGACTTTC.